Below, 8 T cell receptor beta chains from the same sample are listed, as sequenced in a study of blood T cell repertoires in COVID-19. The assay was immunoSEQ multiplex PCR, and TCRdb's table has in-frame clones only and misses some. Seen here are more than 85,000 clones, over 75% observed once, and the top ten hold 16%. The sequencing sample was made of peripheral blood. Source of these receptors: a woman over 75 with active or convalescent COVID-19.

This chain uses TRBV3-1 (or the pseudogene TRBV3-2) with TRBJ2-7, with a possible D match to TRBD1 (6 bases). With 2 bases removed from V and 5 bases from J, the gap between germline ends came to 10 bases. This CDR3 comprises 13 residues. The germline CDR1 and CDR2 sequences are LGHDT and YNNKEL (reference sequence). CDR3 sequence: CASSQLRGNEQYF. CDR3 DNA sequence: TGTGCCAGCAGCCAACTCAGGGGTAACGAGCAGTACTTC.

In this sample, this clone turned up once. The chain carries TRBV10-3 and TRBJ1-3; maybe TRBD1 (6 bases). Germline V gene data show CDR1 as ENHRY and CDR2 as SYGVKD. With 3 bases removed from V and 0 bases from J, the gap between germline ends came to 18 bases. This CDR3 contains 18 residues. For the CDR3, the DNA is TGTGCCATCAGTGACTCGAAGGACAGCTACTACTCTGGAAACACCATATATTTT. Residues: CAISDSKDSYYSGNTIYF.

V is TRBV18 and J is TRBJ2-2, with 8 nucleotides matching TRBD2. This CDR3 is 18 amino acids long. In germline, CDR1 is KGHSH, CDR2 LQKENI. V shed 4 bases, J shed 0 bases, and the junction held 10 bases outside the gene matches. The CDR3 loop is CASSHRTSSYANTGELFF. The CDR3 DNA sequence: TGTGCCAGCTCACACCGGACTAGCTCTTACGCGAACACCGGGGAGCTGTTTTTT.

The rearrangement uses TRBV14 and TRBJ2-1, with 8 nucleotides matching TRBD2. Trimming at V came to 1 base and at J to 6 bases, leaving 5 bases not matched to a gene. Germline CDR1 is SGHDN and CDR2 is FVKESK. The CDR3 loop spans 15 amino acids. This chain's CDR3 is CASSQVPGGGNEQFF. As DNA, the CDR3 is TGTGCCAGCAGCCAAGTTCCCGGGGGGGGCAATGAGCAGTTCTTC. The complete variable domain, with remaining parts taken from reference TRBV14 and TRBJ2-1, reads EAGVTQFPSHSVIEKGQTVTLRCDPISGHDNLYWYRRVMGKEIKFLLHFVKESKQDESGMPNNRFLAERTGGTYSTLKVQPAELEDSGVYFCASSQVPGGGNEQFFGPGTRLTVL.

This clone was observed a handful of times. CDR3 in amino acids: CASSQLPGTSGRTDTQYF. CDR3 coding DNA: TGTGCCAGCAGCCAACTCCCCGGGACTAGCGGACGCACAGATACGCAGTATTTT. The rearrangement joins TRBV4-2 to TRBJ2-3, with TRBD2 matching over 11 bases. From germline, CDR1 is LGHNA and CDR2 YNFKEQ. V dropped 2 bases and J dropped 1; count of bases not matched to a gene: 8. CDR3 size: 18 residues.

This sequence joins TRBV6-1 and TRBJ2-1; tentative D call: TRBD2 (5 bases). CDR1 and CDR2 from the germline V gene are MNHNS and SASEGT. The CDR3 sequence is 16 residues long. With 1 base removed from V and 1 base from J, the gap between germline ends came to 11 bases. CDR3 residues: CASSEEGSGSYNEQFF. CDR3 coding DNA: TGTGCCAGCAGTGAAGAGGGATCGGGATCCTACAATGAGCAGTTCTTC.

The rearrangement joins TRBV7-2 to TRBJ1-1, with 9 bases lining up with TRBD1. Germline V gene sequence: CDR1 SGHTA, CDR2 FQGNSA. The CDR3 length is 13 residues. J was trimmed by 8 bases and V by 5 bases; bases with no gene match: 6. The CDR3 spells CASSPGTGREAFF. CDR3 nucleotide sequence: TGTGCCAGCAGCCCCGGGACAGGGAGAGAAGCTTTCTTT.

This chain joins TRBV7-2 and TRBJ2-7; unclear D gene. This CDR3 comprises 14 residues. Germline-derived CDR1 and CDR2 are SGHTA and FQGNSA. Trimming cost V 3 bases and J 0 bases, with 9 bases left between them. The CDR3 sequence: CASSLISVSYEQYF. DNA for the CDR3: TGTGCCAGCAGCTTGATCAGTGTCTCCTACGAGCAGTACTTC.